Below, 26 T cell receptor beta chains from the same sample are listed, as sequenced in a study of blood T cells in healthy people across ages. A J-beta primer mix and a sample-barcoded 5' primer were used in a second PCR of about 6 to 12 cycles. TCRdb recomputed calls from the 5' RACE reads with MiXCR, one row per CDR3 protein. Altogether approximately 1.5 million distinct CDR3 sequences are present, roughly 30% being singletons, with the ten largest covering over 9%. The sequenced sample was blood. All receptors come from a woman aged 30 to 39 in good health.

Details on this clonotype: Possible read error: a much larger clone is one base away. The chain uses TRBV20-1 and TRBJ2-7; D may be TRBD1 or TRBD2 (5 bases each). The CDR3 runs to 12 residues. The germline V gene encodes CDR1 DFQATT and CDR2 SNEGSKA (reference sequence). V lost 7 bases and J lost 7, with 17 bases in between. In DNA form, the CDR3 reads TGCAGTGGAGCGGAGTGGGGCAATGAGCAGTACTTC. Its translation: CSGAEWGNEQYF.

Only a few counts were recorded for this clonotype. The rearrangement links TRBV18 to TRBJ2-5; D remains unclear. With 3 bases removed from V and 2 bases from J, the gap between germline ends came to 10 bases. CDR1 is KGHSH and CDR2 is LQKENI in the germline V gene. CDR3 size: 14 residues. CDR3 sequence reads: CASSPNGFQETQYF. CDR3 DNA sequence: TGTGCCAGCTCACCTAACGGATTTCAAGAGACCCAGTACTTC. Using reference TRBV18 and TRBJ2-5 for the parts outside the CDR3, the full variable domain is NAGVMQNPRHLVRRRGQEARLRCSPMKGHSHVYWYRQLPEEGLKFMVYLQKENIIDESGMPKERFSAEFPKEGPSILRIQQVVRGDSAAYFCASSPNGFQETQYFGPGTRLLVL.

The chain recombines TRBV7-8 with TRBJ2-5; D might be TRBD2 (7 bases). The ends were cut back, 0 bases at V and 1 base at J, with 18 bases in the middle. The CDR3 is 18 amino acids. CDR1 is SGHVS, CDR2 FQNEAQ, per germline. CDR3 sequence reads: CASSLALVGGPPQETQYF. CDR3 DNA sequence: TGTGCCAGCAGCTTAGCTTTAGTCGGGGGGCCCCCCCAAGAGACCCAGTACTTC.

This clonotype was found many times. The chain links TRBV2 to TRBJ2-3; D gene ambiguous. V was pared by 6 bases and J by 5 bases, with 6 bases between. This CDR3 region has 11 residues. The germline V gene encodes CDR1 SNHLY and CDR2 FYNNEI. CDR3 nucleotides: TGTGCCAGCAGCGAGAGAGATACGCAGTATTTT. This translates into CASSERDTQYF.

This clonotype has more than one count but fewer than ten. The chain employs TRBV4-1 and TRBJ1-5; D might be TRBD1 (5 bases). This CDR3 is 16 amino acids long. Between the trimmed V and J ends, which lost 4 bases and 1 base, there was a span of 14 bases. From germline, CDR1 is MGHRA and CDR2 YSYEKL. The CDR3 protein is CASSPALGGSNQPQHF. The DNA for the CDR3 is TGCGCCAGCAGCCCGGCCTTGGGGGGAAGCAATCAGCCCCAGCATTTT.

This clonotype was recorded a few times. The rearrangement links TRBV18 to TRBJ2-5; 12 bases agree with TRBD2. V shed 6 bases and J 2 bases; nucleotides not matched to a gene: 10. The CDR3 sequence is 17 residues long. Per the germline V gene, CDR1 is KGHSH and CDR2 is LQKENI. CDR3 coding DNA: TGTGCCAGCTCCACCCAGAGACTAGCGGGGGATCAAGAGACCCAGTACTTC. Amino acid sequence: CASSTQRLAGDQETQYF.

This clonotype has only a few counts. The rearrangement uses TRBV3-1 and TRBJ2-3; D is ambiguous. Trimming cost V 2 bases and J 8 bases, with 11 bases left between them. Per the germline V gene, CDR1 is LGHDT and CDR2 is YNNKEL (reference sequence). The CDR3 is 13 residues long. CDR3 region: CASSQNAGTTQYF. The CDR3 coding sequence is TGTGCCAGCAGCCAAAATGCAGGCACTACGCAGTATTTT.

This clonotype turned up a few times. This chain links TRBV20-1 with TRBJ2-5; 9 positions agree with TRBD2. The V segment lost 5 bases and the J segment 2 bases; nucleotides outside the gene matches: 6. Germline V gene data show CDR1 as DFQATT and CDR2 as SNEGSKA (reference sequence). This CDR3 contains 14 residues. The CDR3 nucleotides are TGCAGTGCTTACAGTCTAGCGGGACAAGAGACCCAGTACTTC. This translates into CSAYSLAGQETQYF.

This clonotype was detected a few times. This chain joins TRBV7-6 and TRBJ2-7; 7 bases align to TRBD1. This CDR3 spans 16 amino acids. The germline V gene encodes CDR1 SGHVS and CDR2 FNYEAQ. The ends lost 1 base at V and 7 bases at J; junction bases unmatched: 13. This CDR3 reads CASSLGYGTVGMEQYF. The DNA of the CDR3 is TGTGCCAGCAGCTTAGGCTACGGGACAGTTGGTATGGAGCAGTACTTC.

The CDR3 sequence is CASIAGTAGANVLTF. CDR3 sequence (DNA): TGTGCCAGCATTGCGGGGACAGCTGGGGCCAACGTCCTGACTTTC. The genes are TRBV2 and TRBJ2-6; D may be TRBD1 (7 bases). The CDR3 covers 15 residues. Germline V lookup: CDR1 SNHLY, CDR2 FYNNEI. Trimming took 7 bases from V and 2 from J, leaving 12 bases between them.

This clonotype has just a few counts. The V call is TRBV7-9, the J call TRBJ2-7, with D perhaps matching TRBD1 (6 bases). The CDR3 length is 15 residues. From germline, CDR1 is SEHNR and CDR2 FQNEAQ (reference sequence). The V gene lost 4 bases and the J gene lost 2 bases, with 15 bases spanning the gap. The CDR3 loop reads CASSSNREPPYEQYF. The CDR3 DNA sequence: TGTGCCAGCAGCTCCAACAGGGAGCCCCCCTACGAGCAGTACTTC. Drawing the rest from reference TRBV7-9 and TRBJ2-7, the complete variable domain is DTGVSQNPRHKITKRGQNVTFRCDPISEHNRLYWYRQTLGQGPEFLTYFQNEAQLEKSRLLSDRFSAERPKGSFSTLEIQRTEQGDSAMYLCASSSNREPPYEQYFGPGTRLTVT.

This clonotype came up many times. At one end the junction does not follow the germline gene, possibly because of a read error. The chain joins TRBV5-1 to TRBJ2-5; 7 bases fit TRBD1. The CDR3 extends over 14 amino acids. CDR1 SGHRS and CDR2 YFSETQ come from the germline V gene. The CDR3 is CASSLGQGEETQYF. DNA for the CDR3: TGTGCCAGCAGCTTAGGGCAGGGGGAAGAGACCCAGTACTTC.

The chain recombines TRBV7-2 with TRBJ1-1; no clear D. V was clipped by 4 bases and J by 3 bases, with 9 bases between them. CDR3 length: 13 amino acids. CDR1 is SGHTA, CDR2 FQGNSA, per germline. Here the CDR3 reads CASSSTRDTEAFF. CDR3 in DNA: TGTGCCAGCAGCTCCACGCGGGACACTGAAGCTTTCTTT.

This clonotype was picked up a small number of times. The chain couples TRBV7-9 to TRBJ2-7; D gene unclear. The better agreement between TRBJ2-5 and the DNA end casts doubt on the J call. Germline V lookup: CDR1 SEHNR, CDR2 FQNEAQ (reference sequence). CDR3 length equals 14 residues. CDR3 coding DNA: TGTGCCAGCAGCTTAGCGGCACCGTCAGGGACCCAGTACTTC. Protein sequence: CASSLAAPSGTQYF.

The chain combines TRBV4-2 with TRBJ2-7; 13 bases are a match to TRBD2. With 2 bases clipped from V and 6 bases from J, the junction kept 10 bases outside the gene matches. This CDR3 comprises 17 residues. Germline CDR1 and CDR2: LGHNA and YNFKEQ. For the CDR3, the DNA is TGTGCCAGCAGCCAAAAAGATCCGGGACTAGCGGGGCGCGAGCAGTACTTC. Protein product: CASSQKDPGLAGREQYF.

Concerning this clonotype: Its ends do not fully match the called genes, so a read error is possible. V and J are TRBV20-1 and TRBJ1-2, with a possible D match to TRBD1 (5 bases). In germline, CDR1 is DFQATT, CDR2 SNEGSKA (reference sequence). This CDR3 has 13 residues. The CDR3 nucleotides are TGCAGTGCGAGAGGGGTGCGGAACTATGGCTACACCTTC. This translates into CSARGVRNYGYTF.

This clonotype was detected only a few times. The rearrangement uses TRBV20-1 and TRBJ2-1; 10 bases fit TRBD2. The CDR3 length is 15 residues. V was pared by 0 bases and J by 9 bases, with 8 bases of the junction left unmatched. Germline values: CDR1 DFQATT, CDR2 SNEGSKA (reference sequence). The CDR3 DNA is TGCAGTGCTAGAGACGCTAGCGGGAGTTTAAGTGAGCAGTTCTTC. Translation gives CSARDASGSLSEQFF.

V gene TRBV20-1 combines with J gene TRBJ2-5, with D perhaps TRBD1 (5 bases). Per germline, CDR1 DFQATT and CDR2 SNEGSKA (reference sequence). The V gene lost 2 bases and the J gene lost 9 bases, with 22 bases spanning the gap. This CDR3 has 15 residues. The CDR3 spells CSARSVGPREEPQYF. The CDR3 coding sequence is TGCAGTGCTAGATCAGTGGGGCCCAGAGAGGAGCCCCAGTACTTC.

This clonotype was observed many times. The V call is TRBV7-2, the J call TRBJ1-2; D is undetermined. Germline V gene data show CDR1 as SGHTA and CDR2 as FQGNSA. The ends were cut back, 5 bases at V and 2 bases at J, with 9 bases in the middle. This CDR3 spans 13 amino acids. Here the CDR3 reads CASSLLTNYGYTF. As DNA, the CDR3 is TGTGCCAGCAGCCTGCTGACGAACTATGGCTACACCTTC.

This clonotype showed up just a few times. CDR3 DNA: TGTGCCACCAGCAGAGAGCGGGTTGGGGAGCTGTTTTTT. Translating gives CATSRERVGELFF. The V call is TRBV15, the J call TRBJ2-2; possible D gene TRBD2, 5 bases. Per the germline V gene, CDR1 is LNHNV and CDR2 is YYDKDF (reference sequence). There are 13 residues in the CDR3. V lost 0 bases and J 8 bases, leaving 7 bases between the germline ends.

Turning to this clonotype: A junction end diverges from the germline sequence, so it may reflect a read error. The chain carries TRBV9 and TRBJ2-4, with TRBD1 identical over 7 bases. The J call may be in error: the DNA end matches TRBJ2-7 better. Germline assignment: CDR1 SGDLS and CDR2 YYNGEE. CDR3 size: 13 residues. CDR3 sequence: CASGVGQDYEQYF. CDR3 sequence (DNA): TGTGCCAGCGGCGTAGGACAGGATTACGAGCAGTACTTC.

This clonotype turned up a few times. The chain employs TRBV20-1 and TRBJ2-1; a weak D match, TRBD1 (5 bases). Trimming removed 6 bases from V and 7 bases from J, with 10 bases in between. The CDR3 totals 11 residues. Germline V CDR1 and CDR2: DFQATT, SNEGSKA (reference sequence). CDR3: CSATKGNEQFF. The CDR3, as DNA: TGCAGTGCAACTAAGGGGAATGAGCAGTTCTTC.

Only a few counts were recorded for this clonotype. The chain recombines TRBV7-3 with TRBJ1-2; D remains unclear. The CDR3 runs 14 residues. Germline CDR1 is SGHTA and CDR2 is FQGTGA. V shed 5 bases and J shed 8 bases, with 18 bases lying between them. The CDR3 here is CASSPPDPVEGYTF. The CDR3 DNA reads TGTGCCAGCAGCCCCCCCGACCCGGTGGAAGGCTACACCTTC.

The chain recombines TRBV5-1 with TRBJ1-1, with a weak D call TRBD1 (5 bases). The CDR3 spans 16 residues. The V gene's germline CDR1 is SGHRS and CDR2 YFSETQ. Trimming pared 4 bases from V and 0 bases from J, leaving 16 bases between. The CDR3, as DNA: TGCGCCAGCAGCCTGGCGGGAGACAGTTTGAACACTGAAGCTTTCTTT. Translating it yields CASSLAGDSLNTEAFF.

The V gene is TRBV5-1, the J gene TRBJ1-2, with D maybe TRBD1 (5 bases). Trimming shortened V by 0 bases and J by 8 bases, and 17 bases separated the two germline ends. CDR1 is SGHRS and CDR2 is YFSETQ in the germline V gene. The CDR3 consists of 15 residues. The CDR3 sequence is CASSLAEGQGYGYTF. CDR3 in DNA: TGCGCCAGCAGCTTGGCCGAGGGGCAGGGATACGGCTACACCTTC.

The chain has TRBV20-1 and TRBJ2-1; no reliable D call. The CDR3 totals 12 residues. Germline V gives CDR1 DFQATT, CDR2 SNEGSKA (reference sequence). V lost 7 bases and J 4 bases, leaving 11 bases between the germline ends. The CDR3: CSGALRYNEQFF. CDR3 in DNA: TGCAGTGGAGCCCTAAGATACAATGAGCAGTTCTTC.